This TCR beta chain originates from a study of vaccination effects on CD4 cells after COVID-19. When nine to ten days of culture had elapsed, CD4+ T cells were isolated. Only in-frame clones appear in the TCRdb table, and some are missing; sequencing was by immunoSEQ multiplex PCR. The table shows approximately 47,000 clones, with about 78% occurring only once. This clone showed up just a few times. What it binds is not known. This receptor was taken from a human donor who had a prior SARS-CoV-2 infection. Source: CD4+ T cells from PBMCs cultured without peptide, taken before COVID-19 vaccination.

CDR3 sequence (DNA): TGTGCCAGCAGCCTCGGGACAGGGGACGTCGGAAAACTGTTTTTT. Its protein product is CASSLGTGDVGKLFF. The chain recombines TRBV27 with TRBJ1-4, with TRBD1 identical over 10 bases. Germline loops: CDR1 MNHEY, CDR2 SMNVEV (reference sequence). The trim removed 6 bases at V and 10 bases at J, leaving 11 bases unmatched. This CDR3 has 15 residues. Full variable domain (rest looked up from reference TRBV27 and TRBJ1-4): EAQVTQNPRYLITVTGKKLTVTCSQNMNHEYMSWYRQDPGLGLRQIYYSMNVEVTDKGDVPEGYKVSRKEKRNFPLILESPSPNQTSLYFCASSLGTGDVGKLFFGSGTQLSVL.